The clone carrying this T cell receptor (beta chain) was detected many times. Its target is not known. This specimen comes from a study of glioma-infiltrating T cells. About the research overall: WHO grade II oligodendrogliomas or astrocytomas, plus non-recurrent WHO grade IV glioblastomas, were sampled. Blood libraries targeted about 4- to 10-fold coverage of 1 million or so T cells. Study results and caveats: Shared blood CDR3 signature motifs marked patients with low tissue-blood divergence.

The iRepertoire nested amplicon-rescue multiplex PCR amplified TCR alpha and beta CDR3s from RNA. TCRdb re-derived calls from the multiplex PCR reads in MiXCR, one entry per CDR3 protein. Of a few hundred thousand distinct CDR3 sequences in the sample, more than 35% were seen once. The CDR3 loop spans 13 amino acids. V was cut by 3 bases and J by 2 bases, with 7 bases left in between. Germline V CDR1 and CDR2: SGHTA, FQGNSA. The gene calls are TRBV7-2 and TRBJ2-5; no clear D. This sequence was found in a human donor with low-grade glioma or glioblastoma, undergoing nonglioma brain surgery, or in good health (not recorded which). The sequenced sample was glioma tissue, nonneoplastic brain tissue, or PBMCs (not recorded which). CDR3 in amino acids: CASSFGRQETQYF. The CDR3 bases are TGTGCCAGCAGCTTTGGCAGACAAGAGACCCAGTACTTC.